This T cell receptor beta chain is drawn from a study of beta chain features in type 1 diabetes. Whole-study context: Cell yields, gender and age were similar in healthy donors and patients.

Of the isolated RNA, all was reverse transcribed, and so the sequenced material was expressed TCRB transcripts. Libraries were prepared by immunoSEQ multiplex PCR; TCRdb keeps only in-frame clonotypes and omits some of them. The table has over 120,000 clones, about 8.7% seen once. This clone was seen more than once but under ten times. Its antigen is unknown. V lost 2 bases to trimming and J lost 5 bases, with 9 bases between them. CDR1 and CDR2 from the germline V gene are MNHNY and SVGAGI (reference sequence). The CDR3 runs 13 residues. Study conclusions and caveats: A definitive answer on HLA type influencing TCRB rearrangement was not reached here.

The TCR was taken from a man younger than 35 in good health. The sequenced material came from central memory CD4+ T cells from blood. The chain links TRBV6-6 to TRBJ2-5, with D maybe TRBD2 (6 bases). CDR3 in DNA: TGTGCCAGCAGTTACGGCGGGGCGGAGACCCAGTACTTC. Translating gives CASSYGGAETQYF.